This T cell receptor (beta chain) was sequenced during a study of shared clonotypes between healthy human individuals. Study findings and constraints: Naive CD4 clonotypes were shared across a handful of donors at 4.5% to 6%. Expectations were that clonotype sharing among donors would be affected by sequencing depth. Non-shared clonotypes were found to have lower generation probabilities than the clonotypes that were shared by all four of the sorted-subset donors.

As regards this clone: Its cognate antigen is unknown.

V lost 3 bases and J lost 4; bases outside the gene matches: 7. CDR1 is ENHRY, CDR2 SYGVKD, per germline. This CDR3 region has 15 residues. Some clones are missing from TCRdb's copy, which holds only in-frame ones; the method was immunoSEQ multiplex PCR. Seen here are 980,000 or so clones, over 60% observed once, and the top ten hold about 1.5%. HIV-negative, healthy adults without recent acute infections or vaccinations were the donors. The J gene is TRBJ2-3, the V gene TRBV10-3; 7 bases match TRBD2. The specimen was memory CD4+ T cells sorted from blood. Subset: CD45RA-negative fraction. This clonotype was obtained from a young man in good health. This CDR3 reads CAISDRLAVADTQYF. DNA of the CDR3: TGTGCCATCAGTGACCGACTAGCAGTAGCAGATACGCAGTATTTT.